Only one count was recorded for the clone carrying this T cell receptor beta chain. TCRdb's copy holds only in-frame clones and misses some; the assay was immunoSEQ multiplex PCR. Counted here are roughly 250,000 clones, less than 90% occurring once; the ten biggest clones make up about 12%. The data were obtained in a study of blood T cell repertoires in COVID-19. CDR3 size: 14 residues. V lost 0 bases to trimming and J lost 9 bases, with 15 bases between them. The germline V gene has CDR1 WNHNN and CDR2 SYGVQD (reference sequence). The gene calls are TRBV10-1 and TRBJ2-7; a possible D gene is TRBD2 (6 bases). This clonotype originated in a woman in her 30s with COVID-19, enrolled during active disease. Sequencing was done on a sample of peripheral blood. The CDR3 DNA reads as TGCGCCAGCAGTGAGTCGAGCGGAGGGGTCGGGCAGTACTTC. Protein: CASSESSGGVGQYF.